This T cell receptor (beta chain) was recorded in a study of CD8+CD57+ T cells in acquired aplastic anemia. Study background: The DNA of sorted CD4+ and CD8+ cells averaged about 3 ug. Study-level points and caveats: Patients and controls shared twenty-nine CD8+ CDR3 sequences.

Per germline, CDR1 SNHLY and CDR2 FYNNEI. CDR3 size: 16 residues. V was pared by 3 bases and J by 7 bases, with 11 bases of the junction left unmatched. This clonotype was seen many times. No antigen is known for it. CDR3 and TCR beta VDJ profiling relied on a genomic DNA template. TCRdb processed the reads anew with MiXCR; each CDR3 protein has one entry. The sample includes roughly 180,000 distinct CDR3 sequences, 63% of them seen just once. Whoever was chosen for sequencing had shown CD8+CD57+ cell expansion by flow cytometry. Severe acquired aplastic anemia was present in every patient. Source material: sorted CD4+, CD8+, or CD8+CD57+ T cells (not recorded which) from PBMCs. This sequence joins TRBV2 and TRBJ2-1, with 8 positions matching TRBD2. The receptor was isolated from a human donor with aplastic anemia. This CDR3 reads CASSDPGTRGINEQFF. The CDR3 DNA is TGTGCCAGCAGTGACCCGGGGACTAGGGGGATTAATGAGCAGTTCTTC.